Listed below are T cell receptor beta chains from one sample, sequenced in a study of post-analysis software for immune sequencing data. A single record per CDR3 protein comes from TCRdb applying MiXCR to the PCR reads. Of roughly 600,000 distinct CDR3 sequences listed, roughly two fifths are singletons. The sequencing input was blood. These receptors were taken from a girl aged 10-17 years with multiple sclerosis. The CDR3 runs from the conserved cysteine through the conserved F or W. The D gene is left open where the match is weak. Rows may omit the clone size; those that give it use once, few, many or a size class.

D gene	V gene	clone size	J gene	CDR3 DNA	CDR3 protein
TRBD1	TRBV7-8	-	TRBJ1-6	TGTGCCAGCAGCTTAGCCGGGACAGGGGGGTCACCCCTCCACTTT	CASSLAGTGGSPLHF
-	TRBV12-3/TRBV12-4	-	TRBJ1-1	TGTGCCAGCAGTTTTCGAGTTGAAGCTTTCTTT	CASSFRVEAFF
-	TRBV4-1	few	TRBJ2-7	TGCGCCAGCAGCCATCGTCCCGTAGGGATTATCGAGCAGTACTTC	CASSHRPVGIIEQYF
TRBD1	TRBV24-1	-	TRBJ2-1	TGTGCCACCAGTGATCTGAGACAGGGGGCTTATGAGCAGTTCTTC	CATSDLRQGAYEQFF
TRBD2	TRBV12-3/TRBV12-4	-	TRBJ2-1	TGTGCCAGCAGTTTAAAACGGGGGGAGGTGTTCTTC	CASSLKRGEVFF
TRBD1	TRBV29-1	few	TRBJ2-5	TGCAGCGTTGGAACAGGGGGAAGTGGGGAGACCCAGTACTTC	CSVGTGGSGETQYF
-	TRBV4-1	-	TRBJ2-1	TGCGCCAGCAGCCATGGTTCGAGCTCCTACAATGAGCAGTTCTTC	CASSHGSSSYNEQFF
TRBD2	TRBV5-1	-	TRBJ2-1	TGCGCCAGCAGCGGGACTAGCGTAGGCAATGAGCAGTTCTTC	CASSGTSVGNEQFF
TRBD1	TRBV20-1	-	TRBJ2-1	TGCAGTGCTAGAGGACAGGGGGCCTACAATGAGCAGTTCTTC	CSARGQGAYNEQFF
-	TRBV3-1	few	TRBJ2-1	TGTGCCAGCAGCCAAGGAAAAGAGTACAATGAGCAGTTCTTC	CASSQGKEYNEQFF
-	TRBV12-3/TRBV12-4	-	TRBJ2-4	TGTGCCAGCAGGGAGACATCCCTAGCCAAAAACATTCAGTACTTC	CASRETSLAKNIQYF
TRBD1	TRBV20-1	-	TRBJ2-7	TGCAGTGCTGTACAGGGGGCATTGTACGAGCAGTACTTC	CSAVQGALYEQYF
TRBD2	TRBV6-1	few	TRBJ2-1	TGTGCCAGCAGTCTAGCGGGGCCGAGGAATGAGCAGTTCTTC	CASSLAGPRNEQFF
-	TRBV12-3/TRBV12-4	-	TRBJ1-4	TGTGCCAGCTCGGACAGAGAGAATGAAAAACTGTTTTTT	CASSDRENEKLFF
-	TRBV6-5	-	TRBJ1-2	TGTGCCAGCAGGCCAGGACGGAACTATGGCTACACCTTC	CASRPGRNYGYTF
-	TRBV29-1	-	TRBJ1-1	TGCAGCTCCGGCGGGGGGCTGAACACTGAAGCTTTCTTT	CSSGGGLNTEAFF
-	TRBV10-3	-	TRBJ2-1	TGTGCCATCAGTGAGTACCTTAGCGATGAGCAGTTCTTC	CAISEYLSDEQFF
-	TRBV12-3/TRBV12-4	few	TRBJ2-4	TGTGCCAGCAGTTCTTGGTTGGCCAAAAACATTCAGTACTTC	CASSSWLAKNIQYF
TRBD1	TRBV20-1	-	TRBJ2-5	TGCAGTGCTAGGAGGGGGCGCGTGGAGACCCAGTACTTC	CSARRGRVETQYF
-	TRBV2	-	TRBJ2-1	TGTGCCAGCAGTGAATCCCGAGCGGACAATGAGCAGTTCTTC	CASSESRADNEQFF
-	TRBV4-2	few	TRBJ2-2	TGTGCCAGCAGCCAAGGTCAGCCAGGGAACACCGGGGAGCTGTTTTTT	CASSQGQPGNTGELFF
TRBD2	TRBV4-1	-	TRBJ2-3	TGCGCCAGCAGCCGGACTAGCGGGAACGCAGATACGCAGTATTTT	CASSRTSGNADTQYF
-	TRBV9	-	TRBJ2-7	TGTGCCAGCAGCGTAGGCAACAGCGTCACCTACGAGCAGTACTTC	CASSVGNSVTYEQYF
-	TRBV12-3/TRBV12-4	-	TRBJ2-4	TGTGCCAGCAGTTTTTGGGTGGACAAAAACATTCAGTACTTC	CASSFWVDKNIQYF
TRBD1	TRBV5-1	few	TRBJ1-6	TGCGCCAGCAGCTTAGGGACAGGGTTTGATTGGGGTTCACCCCTCCACTTT	CASSLGTGFDWGSPLHF
TRBD2	TRBV7-9	-	TRBJ2-3	TGTGCCAGCAGCTCCTGGACTAGCGGGAGAGCGAGCACAGATACGCAGTATTTT	CASSSWTSGRASTDTQYF
-	TRBV28	-	TRBJ2-1	TGTGCCAGCAGTTTATCCCCTCCGGGAGTAAGGGACGGTGAGCAGTTCTTC	CASSLSPPGVRDGEQFF
TRBD2	TRBV12-3/TRBV12-4	-	TRBJ2-1	TGTGCCAGCAGTCCCCTTAGTCTAGCGGGAGGTGGCGGGCAGTTCTTC	CASSPLSLAGGGGQFF
TRBD1	TRBV5-1	few	TRBJ1-4	TGCGCCACTTCGTGGATGACAGGGAGAAATGAAAAACTGTTTTTT	CATSWMTGRNEKLFF
TRBD2	TRBV20-1	-	TRBJ2-7	TGCAGTGCTGGTGCTACTAGCGGGATACGCTACGAGCAGTACTTC	CSAGATSGIRYEQYF
-	TRBV20-1	few	TRBJ2-7	TGCAGTGCTAGTCTCGGGGCGCAGTACGAGCAGTACTTC	CSASLGAQYEQYF
-	TRBV25-1	-	TRBJ2-3	TGTGCCAGCAGTGAGGGACCGTGGGGGATTAGCACAGATACGCAGTATTTT	CASSEGPWGISTDTQYF
-	TRBV7-9	-	TRBJ2-7	TGTGCCAGCAGCTTAGACGTCCTTACCTCGGGCTACGAGCAGTACTTC	CASSLDVLTSGYEQYF
TRBD1	TRBV5-1	few	TRBJ1-1	TGCGCCAGCAGCGTGGGACAGACGAACACTGAAGCTTTCTTT	CASSVGQTNTEAFF
TRBD2	TRBV20-1	-	TRBJ2-5	TGCAGTGCTATTACTGGACTAGCGGGGGTCCTAGAGACCCAGTACTTC	CSAITGLAGVLETQYF
TRBD1	TRBV4-1	few	TRBJ2-7	TGCGCCAGCAGCCAAGAAGGTCTAGAGGGACAGTACGAGCAGTACTTC	CASSQEGLEGQYEQYF
-	TRBV5-1	-	TRBJ2-6	TGCGCCAGCAGCATACTGTTCTCTGGGGCCAACGTCCTGACTTTC	CASSILFSGANVLTF
TRBD1	TRBV28	few	TRBJ2-1	TGTGCCAGCAGTTTTCTGGGACAGGGCTACAATGAGCAGTTCTTC	CASSFLGQGYNEQFF
-	TRBV7-9	-	TRBJ2-7	TGTGCCAGCAGTTCGGACACCTCCTACGAGCAGTACTTC	CASSSDTSYEQYF
TRBD1	TRBV7-9	-	TRBJ2-7	TGTGCCAGCAGCCACAGGGACAGGGAGGCGAGCGAGCAGTACTTC	CASSHRDREASEQYF
-	TRBV7-8	-	TRBJ1-2	TGTGCCAGCAGCTTAGAGAACGGATATGGCTACACCTTC	CASSLENGYGYTF
TRBD2	TRBV3-1	-	TRBJ2-5	TGTGCCAGCAGGCGAGGAGCTAGCGGGAAAGAGACCCAGTACTTC	CASRRGASGKETQYF
-	TRBV20-1	few	TRBJ2-1	TGCAGTGCTCAGCGGGCGTACAATGAGCAGTTCTTC	CSAQRAYNEQFF
-	TRBV4-1	-	TRBJ2-7	TGCGCCAGCAGCCAAGAGGCCCTGGACGGGGACTACGAGCAGTACTTC	CASSQEALDGDYEQYF
-	TRBV14	-	TRBJ2-1	TGTGCCAGCAGCCAAGTCGAGGACAGCGCCTACAATGAGCAGTTCTTC	CASSQVEDSAYNEQFF
-	TRBV7-9	few	TRBJ2-3	TGTGCCAGCAGCTTCGGGCTAGCGAGCACAGATACGCAGTATTTT	CASSFGLASTDTQYF
-	TRBV20-1	-	TRBJ2-5	TGCAGTGCTAGAGAGAGTCCCGGGACCCAGTACTTC	CSARESPGTQYF
-	TRBV5-6	many	TRBJ2-7	TGTGCCACCAAAGCTCTGGGGGCAGGGGTAAACGAGCAGTACTTC	CATKALGAGVNEQYF
TRBD2	TRBV29-1	-	TRBJ2-3	TGCAGCGTTGAAGATGTTGGTAGCGGGACCAAGGATACGCAGTATTTT	CSVEDVGSGTKDTQYF
TRBD1	TRBV29-1	few	TRBJ2-4	TGCAGCGTGACAGGGAAGTTGAACAAAAACATTCAGTACTTC	CSVTGKLNKNIQYF
-	TRBV20-1	few	TRBJ2-2	TGCAGTGCTAGGATGGGAGGCAGGGGTACCGGGGAGCTGTTTTTT	CSARMGGRGTGELFF
-	TRBV7-9	few	TRBJ2-1	TGTGCATACCGCGGGGCGGACAATGAGCAGTTCTTC	CAYRGADNEQFF
-	TRBV12-3/TRBV12-4	once	TRBJ1-2	TGTGCCAGCAGTCCCTCAGCAGACAGGAGGGGCTACACCTTC	CASSPSADRRGYTF